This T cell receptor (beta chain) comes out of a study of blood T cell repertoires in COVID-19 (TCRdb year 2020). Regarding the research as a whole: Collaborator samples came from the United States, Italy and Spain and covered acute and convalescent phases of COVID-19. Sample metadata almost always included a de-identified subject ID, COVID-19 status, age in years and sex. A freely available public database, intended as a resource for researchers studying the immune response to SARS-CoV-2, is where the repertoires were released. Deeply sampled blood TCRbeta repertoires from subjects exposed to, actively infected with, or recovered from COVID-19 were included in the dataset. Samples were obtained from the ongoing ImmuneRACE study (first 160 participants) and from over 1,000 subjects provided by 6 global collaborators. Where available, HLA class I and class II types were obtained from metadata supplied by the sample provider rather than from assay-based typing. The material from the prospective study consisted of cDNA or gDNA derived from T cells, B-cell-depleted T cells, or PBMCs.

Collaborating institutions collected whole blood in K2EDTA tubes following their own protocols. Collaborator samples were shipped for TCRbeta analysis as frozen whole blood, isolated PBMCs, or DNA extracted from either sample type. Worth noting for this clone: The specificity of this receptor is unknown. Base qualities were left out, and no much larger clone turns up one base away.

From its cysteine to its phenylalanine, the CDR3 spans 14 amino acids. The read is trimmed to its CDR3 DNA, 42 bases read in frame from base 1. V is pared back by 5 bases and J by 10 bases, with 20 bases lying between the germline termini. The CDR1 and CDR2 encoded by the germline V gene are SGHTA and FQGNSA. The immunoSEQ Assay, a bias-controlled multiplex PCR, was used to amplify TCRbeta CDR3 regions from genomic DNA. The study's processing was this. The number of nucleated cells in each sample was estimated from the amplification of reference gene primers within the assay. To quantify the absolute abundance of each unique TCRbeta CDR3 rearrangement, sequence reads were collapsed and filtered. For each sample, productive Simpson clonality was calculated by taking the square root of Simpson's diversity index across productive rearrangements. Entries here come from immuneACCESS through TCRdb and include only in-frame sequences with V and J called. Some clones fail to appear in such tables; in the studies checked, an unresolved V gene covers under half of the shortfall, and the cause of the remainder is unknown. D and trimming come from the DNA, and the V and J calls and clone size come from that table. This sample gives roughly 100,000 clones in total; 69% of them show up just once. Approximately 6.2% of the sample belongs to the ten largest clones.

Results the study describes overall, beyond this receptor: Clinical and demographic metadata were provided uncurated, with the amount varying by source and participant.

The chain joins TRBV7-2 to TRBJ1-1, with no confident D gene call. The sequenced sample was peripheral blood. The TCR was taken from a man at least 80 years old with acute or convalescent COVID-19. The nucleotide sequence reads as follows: TGTGCCAGCAGCCAAGGCGGAGACTTATCCTCAGCTTTCTTT. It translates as CASSQGGDLSSAFF.